The 6 T cell receptor beta chains presented below share a single source sample, sequenced in a study of shared clonotypes between healthy human individuals. This table comes from immunoSEQ multiplex PCR, and its TCRdb copy is limited to in-frame clones, with some not included. In the table there are roughly 700,000 clones, around 91% of which are singletons. Sequencing was done on a sample of memory CD8+ T cells from PBMCs. Documented subset: CD45RO+ cells pooled with CCR7-negative TemRA cells. Receptors were obtained from a man aged 18-30 years in good health. Some clones in this sample may be carry-over from other donors' samples.

The genes are TRBV29-1 and TRBJ2-3, with D possibly being TRBD1 or TRBD2 (5 bases each). The germline V gene has CDR1 SQVTM and CDR2 ANQGSEA. The CDR3 is made up of 15 amino acids. Trimming took 0 bases from V and 4 from J, leaving 14 bases between them. CDR3 bases: TGCAGCGTTGAAGAAACGGGGCACGGGGCAGATACGCAGTATTTT. As protein: CSVEETGHGADTQYF.

This chain connects TRBV19 to TRBJ1-5; possibly TRBD1 for D (6 bases). Per the germline V gene, CDR1 is LNHDA and CDR2 is SQIVND (reference sequence). Trimming took 2 bases from V and 0 from J, leaving 11 bases between them. The length of the CDR3 is 16 residues. The CDR3 DNA sequence: TGTGCCAGTAGTATAAGGGACATGAATAGCAATCAGCCCCAGCATTTT. Its translation: CASSIRDMNSNQPQHF.

CDR3 nucleotide sequence: TGCGCCAGCAGCACGACAGGGACCGGTTACGAGCAGTACTTC. Translating it yields CASSTTGTGYEQYF. The chain links TRBV4-1 to TRBJ2-7; 7 bases are shared with TRBD1. The CDR3 is 14 amino acids. Germline values: CDR1 MGHRA, CDR2 YSYEKL. The V segment lost 5 bases and the J segment 4 bases; nucleotides outside the gene matches: 8.

The chain links TRBV11-2 to TRBJ2-2, with 8 bases matching TRBD1. Germline lookup yields CDR1 SGHAT and CDR2 FQNNGV. The CDR3 contains 16 residues. Trimming at V came to 5 bases and at J to 4 bases, leaving 9 bases not matched to a gene. This CDR3 is CASSRIDRGLTGELFF. CDR3 DNA: TGTGCCAGCAGCCGTATCGACAGGGGACTCACCGGGGAGCTGTTTTTT.

The rearrangement uses TRBV28 and TRBJ2-1; tentative D call: TRBD1 (6 bases). V was trimmed by 5 bases and J by 2 bases, leaving 10 bases between them. The CDR3 extends over 14 amino acids. Germline V lookup: CDR1 MDHEN, CDR2 SYDVKM. CDR3 in amino acids: CASSQDSAYNEQFF. The CDR3, as DNA: TGTGCCAGCAGTCAGGACAGCGCCTACAATGAGCAGTTCTTC.

The genes are TRBV6-5 and TRBJ2-7; D may be TRBD1 or TRBD2 (5 bases each). CDR3 size: 14 residues. In germline, CDR1 is MNHEY, CDR2 SVGAGI. The V gene lost 7 bases and the J gene lost 1 base, with 14 bases spanning the gap. CDR3 sequence reads: CASKHRDRSYEQYF. In DNA, the CDR3 is TGTGCCAGCAAACACCGGGACCGGTCCTACGAGCAGTACTTC.